What follows are 17 T cell receptor beta chains derived from one specimen sequenced in a study of T cell responses to AZD1222 COVID-19 vaccine. The repertoire was sequenced with immunoSEQ multiplex PCR; TCRdb's copy has only in-frame clones and lacks some. The repertoire has approximately 76,000 clones, about 82% of them found once; the top ten carry 2.9%. Sequenced here: peripheral blood, sampled on day 0 of AZD1222 vaccination. The source of these receptors is an adult in good health.

The chain is built from TRBV13 and TRBJ2-7; D possibly corresponds to TRBD1 (6 bases). Looked up from germline, CDR1 is PRHDT and CDR2 is FYEKMQ (reference sequence). The CDR3 runs 17 residues. V lost 0 bases and J lost 0, with 15 bases in between. In nucleotides, the CDR3 is TGTGCCAGCAGCTTAGGGAGGACAGCTCTCCGCTCCTACGAGCAGTACTTC. Translated, it gives CASSLGRTALRSYEQYF.

The V gene is TRBV3-1 (or the pseudogene TRBV3-2), the J gene TRBJ2-1, with D possibly matching TRBD1 (5 bases). V was trimmed by 6 bases and J by 7 bases, leaving 13 bases between them. The CDR3 is 13 residues long. CDR1 and CDR2 from the germline V gene are LGHDT and YNNKEL (reference sequence). CDR3 nucleotides: TGTGCCAGCAGTCCCTCAGGGTCAAATGAGCAGTTCTTC. Amino acids: CASSPSGSNEQFF.

The chain employs TRBV7-9 and TRBJ1-4, with D unclear. With 3 bases removed from V and 10 bases from J, the gap between germline ends came to 9 bases. In germline, CDR1 is SEHNR, CDR2 FQNEAQ (reference sequence). The CDR3 length is 12 residues. The chain's CDR3 is CASSLASGKLFF. The CDR3 DNA follows: TGTGCCAGCAGCTTGGCCTCCGGAAAACTGTTTTTT.

As DNA, the CDR3 is TGTGCCAGCAGCCAAGAAAAGGGCAGTCAAGAAGCTTTCTTT. Its protein is CASSQEKGSQEAFF. The rearrangement links TRBV3-1 (or the pseudogene TRBV3-2) to TRBJ1-1, with D uncertain. From germline, CDR1 is LGHDT and CDR2 YNNKEL (reference sequence). CDR3 size: 14 residues. V was pared by 0 bases and J by 8 bases, with 13 bases between.

This sequence joins TRBV5-1 and TRBJ2-4; 12 nucleotides agree with TRBD2. This CDR3 has 18 residues. Germline loops: CDR1 SGHRS, CDR2 YFSETQ. V trimming: 5 bases; J trimming: 2 bases; junction bases outside the gene matches: 11. CDR3 sequence (DNA): TGCGCCAGCAGACGGGGACTAGCGGGTGACGAGACCAAAAACATTCAGTACTTC. Amino acid sequence: CASRRGLAGDETKNIQYF.

The J gene is TRBJ2-6, the V gene TRBV4-3; D is ambiguous. V was clipped by 0 bases and J by 0 bases, with 9 bases between them. The length of the CDR3 is 17 residues. Germline loops: CDR1 LGHNA, CDR2 YSLEER. The CDR3 nucleotides are TGCGCCAGCAGCCAAGATGGCGCGAACTCTGGGGCCAACGTCCTGACTTTC. Its protein is CASSQDGANSGANVLTF.

This clone came up a few times. The V call is TRBV2, the J call TRBJ1-5; tentative D call: TRBD1 (6 bases). The CDR3 extends over 16 amino acids. Per germline, CDR1 SNHLY and CDR2 FYNNEI. V was pared by 6 bases and J by 2 bases, with 17 bases between. The CDR3 region is CASRTDRPIGNQPQHF. The CDR3 DNA sequence: TGTGCCAGCAGGACGGACAGACCTATCGGCAATCAGCCCCAGCATTTT.

This clone was seen a handful of times. V and J are TRBV7-9 and TRBJ1-1, with 7 bases matching TRBD1. Germline V lookup: CDR1 SEHNR, CDR2 FQNEAQ (reference sequence). V lost 5 bases to trimming and J lost 4 bases; unmatched junction nucleotides: 10. The CDR3 is made up of 15 amino acids. The CDR3 DNA reads as TGTGCCAGCAGCCTCCTCGGGGCAGGGGGCACTGAAGCTTTCTTT. It translates to CASSLLGAGGTEAFF.

The sample holds a few counts of this clone. The V and J genes are TRBV10-3 and TRBJ2-3; TRBD1 aligns across 9 bases. The CDR3 spans 16 residues. V dropped 7 bases and J dropped 5; count of bases not matched to a gene: 13. Germline V gives CDR1 ENHRY, CDR2 SYGVKD. CDR3 DNA sequence: TGTGCCATCATGCCAGCGATCGGACAGGGGAGAGATACGCAGTATTTT. This sequence encodes CAIMPAIGQGRDTQYF.

The V call is TRBV5-1, the J call TRBJ1-2; tentative D call: TRBD1 (6 bases). Germline V lookup: CDR1 SGHRS, CDR2 YFSETQ. V was shortened by 4 bases and J by 2 bases, with 12 bases between the two germline ends. The CDR3 runs to 14 residues. The CDR3 region is CASSLNTGNYGYTF. The CDR3 region has the DNA TGCGCCAGCAGCCTTAACACAGGGAACTATGGCTACACCTTC. The complete variable domain, with remaining parts taken from reference TRBV5-1 and TRBJ1-2, reads KAGVTQTPRYLIKTRGQQVTLSCSPISGHRSVSWYQQTPGQGLQFLFEYFSETQRNKGNFPGRFSGRQFSNSRSEMNVSTLELGDSALYLCASSLNTGNYGYTFGSGTRLTVV.

V is TRBV6-2 or TRBV6-3 and J is TRBJ2-7; no clear D. V lost 6 bases to trimming and J lost 2 bases, with 20 bases between them. The CDR3 has 16 amino acids. Germline CDR1 reads MNHEY; CDR2 reads SVGEGT. The CDR3: CASSGHSRHGPYEQYF. The CDR3, as DNA: TGTGCCAGCAGCGGCCACTCGAGACACGGGCCCTACGAGCAGTACTTC.

The rearrangement joins TRBV6-2 or TRBV6-3 to TRBJ2-6; the D is unclear. V lost 0 bases, J lost 3 bases, and 0 bases lay in between. CDR3 size: 13 residues. CDR1 is MNHEY and CDR2 is SVGEGT in the germline V gene. CDR3 loop: CASSYSGANVLTF. The CDR3 bases are TGTGCCAGCAGTTACTCTGGGGCCAACGTCCTGACTTTC.

The rearrangement links TRBV3-1 (or the pseudogene TRBV3-2) to TRBJ2-7; D assignment may be TRBD1 or TRBD2 (5 bases each). CDR1 LGHDT and CDR2 YNNKEL come from the germline V gene (reference sequence). Deletions cut 3 bases from V and 7 bases from J, with 19 bases between. The CDR3 loop spans 15 amino acids. The chain's CDR3 is CASSQRGTRIGEQYF. DNA of the CDR3: TGTGCCAGCAGCCAGAGGGGCACTAGGATTGGAGAGCAGTACTTC.

The J gene is TRBJ1-6, the V gene TRBV5-6; 7 positions match TRBD1. CDR1 and CDR2 from the germline V gene are SGHDT and YYEEEE. V was clipped by 0 bases and J by 7 bases; unmatched bases: 7. This CDR3 contains 16 residues. The CDR3 DNA reads TGTGCCAGCAGCTTGGTACAGGGGTTTCAAAATTCACCCCTCCACTTT. The encoded protein is CASSLVQGFQNSPLHF.

The rearrangement links TRBV5-4 to TRBJ2-2; D may be TRBD1 (6 bases). Per germline, CDR1 SGHNT and CDR2 YYREEE (reference sequence). V lost 0 bases and J lost 1, with 10 bases in between. The CDR3 has 16 amino acids. CDR3 in DNA: TGTGCCAGCAGCTTGGGCAGGGGAAAGAACACCGGGGAGCTGTTTTTT. It codes for CASSLGRGKNTGELFF.

The chain couples TRBV5-6 to TRBJ1-3; D is possibly TRBD1 (6 bases). Germline CDR1 reads SGHDT; CDR2 reads YYEEEE. Trimming left V 4 bases short and J 1 base short, with 15 bases between. The CDR3 has 16 residues. Written as DNA, the CDR3 is TGTGCCAGCAGCCCAACAGGGATCTCTTCTGGAAACACCATATATTTT. Translating it yields CASSPTGISSGNTIYF.

In its sample, this clone was seen a few times. The gene calls are TRBV20-1 and TRBJ2-7; 15 nucleotides match TRBD2. Germline-derived CDR1 and CDR2 are DFQATT and SNEGSKA (reference sequence). This CDR3 is built from 16 residues. V was clipped by 3 bases and J by 0 bases; unmatched bases: 3. In nucleotides, the CDR3 is TGCAGTGCTAGTTTGGGACTAGCGGGGGGCTCCTACGAGCAGTACTTC. Translated: CSASLGLAGGSYEQYF.